Sequencing of this T cell receptor beta chain was carried out in a study of blood T cells in healthy people across ages. The CDR3 covers 15 residues. Germline assignment: CDR1 LNHNV and CDR2 YYDKDF (reference sequence). Trimming cost V 5 bases and J 1 base; bases outside gene matches: 7. Then a second PCR, running roughly 7 to 11 cycles, was carried out with a sample-barcoded 5' primer and a J-beta primer mix. TCRdb itself ran the 5' RACE reads through MiXCR, one entry per CDR3 protein. The sample yields over 300,000 distinct CDR3 sequences, 52% seen once. This TCR was recovered from a man aged 55 to 70 in good health. The sample was blood. This chain joins TRBV15 and TRBJ1-2, with 7 bases lining up with TRBD1. CDR3 nucleotides: TGTGCCACCAGCCGAGGGGACAGAAGTAACTATGGCTACACCTTC. Protein sequence: CATSRGDRSNYGYTF. The full variable domain, in which reference TRBV15 and TRBJ1-2 provide the parts outside the CDR3, is DAMVIQNPRYQVTQFGKPVTLSCSQTLNHNVMYWYQQKSSQAPKLLFHYYDKDFNNEADTPDNFQSRRPNTSFCFLDIRSPGLGDTAMYLCATSRGDRSNYGYTFGSGTRLTVV.